The rows below give T cell receptor beta chains drawn from one sample of a study of long-term antiretroviral therapy in people with HIV. The table came from immunoSEQ multiplex PCR; TCRdb's copy has only in-frame clones and leaves some out. Of tens of thousands of clones in the sample, roughly 82% were seen once. Sequencing used unsorted PBMCs, obtained approximately 6.2 years after starting antiretroviral therapy. The receptor source for this set is a man aged 25-45 years with HIV. Both conserved end residues are part of each CDR3. The order of the fields is clone size, V gene, J gene, D gene, CDR3 protein, CDR3 DNA. D genes are given only for firm matches. Clone size is shown for a subset of rows, as once, few, many or a class of expanded clone.

once	TRBV9	TRBJ2-2	.	CASSVFNGELFF	TGTGCCAGCAGCGTGTTTAACGGGGAGCTGTTTTTT
few	TRBV6-5	TRBJ2-1	.	CASSSQSADYNEQFF	TGTGCCAGCAGTTCCCAATCGGCAGACTACAATGAGCAGTTCTTC
once	TRBV7-2	TRBJ1-5	TRBD1	CASSSSDRGRGNQPQHF	TGTGCCAGCAGCTCCTCGGACAGGGGACGAGGCAATCAGCCCCAGCATTTT
.	TRBV27	TRBJ1-1	TRBD1	CASSRRPPGQGATEAFF	TGTGCCAGCAGTCGAAGGCCTCCGGGACAGGGGGCCACTGAAGCTTTCTTT
.	TRBV27	TRBJ2-6	.	CASRFSGANVLTF	TGTGCCAGCAGATTCTCTGGGGCCAACGTCCTGACTTTC
.	TRBV28	TRBJ1-4	.	CASSLRSSRVGEKLFF	TGTGCCAGCAGTTTGCGTTCTAGCAGGGTGGGTGAAAAACTGTTTTTT
.	TRBV4-3	TRBJ1-5	.	CASSPPGGNSNQPQHF	TGCGCCAGCAGCCCCCCAGGAGGGAATAGCAATCAGCCCCAGCATTTT
.	TRBV28	TRBJ1-2	TRBD1	CASSFPRTGNYGYTF	TGTGCCAGCAGTTTTCCCCGGACAGGGAACTATGGCTACACCTTC
.	TRBV4-2	TRBJ2-7	.	CASSQLTGYSEQYF	TGTGCCAGCAGCCAACTCACGGGTTACTCCGAGCAGTACTTC
.	TRBV29-1	TRBJ2-5	TRBD2	CSILADFEETQYF	TGCAGCATTCTAGCGGACTTTGAAGAGACCCAGTACTTC
.	TRBV19	TRBJ1-1	TRBD1	CASSLTGGTEAFF	TGTGCCAGTAGCCTTACAGGGGGGACTGAAGCTTTCTTT
.	TRBV5-6	TRBJ2-1	.	CASSLSSGVNEQFF	TGTGCCAGCAGCTTAAGTTCGGGGGTTAATGAGCAGTTCTTC
.	TRBV6-1	TRBJ1-2	.	CASNDKMGYGYTF	TGTGCCAGCAACGACAAAATGGGGTATGGCTACACCTTC
.	TRBV27	TRBJ1-2	.	CASSLSAAQRYGYTF	TGTGCCAGCAGTTTATCGGCTGCTCAGAGATATGGCTACACCTTC
.	TRBV16	TRBJ1-2	.	CASSPPGAVGYGYTF	TGTGCCAGCAGCCCCCCCGGGGCTGTAGGCTATGGCTACACCTTC
.	TRBV4-3	TRBJ2-2	.	CASSQVQGTGELFF	TGCGCCAGCAGCCAAGTTCAGGGAACCGGGGAGCTGTTTTTT
.	TRBV15	TRBJ1-2	.	CATSNSRPGGYGYTF	TGTGCCACCAGCAACAGCCGTCCAGGCGGCTATGGCTACACCTTC
.	TRBV4-1	TRBJ2-4	.	CASSQETRVGNIQYF	TGCGCCAGCAGCCAAGAGACTCGGGTAGGAAACATTCAGTACTTC
.	TRBV27	TRBJ2-1	TRBD2	CASSLRGGRDSYNEQFF	TGTGCCAGCAGTTTAAGGGGCGGGAGGGACTCCTACAATGAGCAGTTCTTC
once	TRBV15	TRBJ2-3	TRBD1	CATRTDRGSTDTQYF	TGTGCCACCAGAACGGACAGGGGAAGCACAGATACGCAGTATTTT
.	TRBV7-9	TRBJ1-2	TRBD1	CASSPTGSNYGYTF	TGTGCCAGCAGCCCGACAGGGTCTAACTATGGCTACACCTTC
.	TRBV21-1	TRBJ1-4	.	CASSMGQYNEKLFF	TGTGCCAGCAGCATGGGACAGTATAATGAAAAACTGTTTTTT
.	TRBV5-1	TRBJ2-3	.	CASSLEGDTQYF	TGCGCCAGCAGCCTGGAGGGAGATACGCAGTATTTT
.	TRBV29-1	TRBJ1-2	.	CSVELLGGYTF	TGCAGCGTTGAACTCCTGGGGGGCTACACCTTC
.	TRBV10-3	TRBJ2-5	TRBD1	CAIGTGNQETQYF	TGTGCCATCGGGACAGGGAATCAAGAGACCCAGTACTTC
.	TRBV28	TRBJ2-7	TRBD2	CASSIGTSATYEQYF	TGTGCCAGCAGTATAGGGACTAGCGCGACCTACGAGCAGTACTTC
.	TRBV5-4	TRBJ2-1	.	CASRWEGGSYNEQFF	TGTGCCAGCAGGTGGGAGGGGGGCTCCTACAATGAGCAGTTCTTC
once	TRBV6-5	TRBJ2-6	.	CASSSYLLSGANVLTF	TGTGCCAGCAGTTCCTACCTACTTTCTGGGGCCAACGTCCTGACTTTC
once	TRBV11-2	TRBJ2-2	.	CASSSRGNTGELFF	TGTGCCAGCAGCTCCAGGGGGAACACCGGGGAGCTGTTTTTT
few	TRBV2	TRBJ1-5	TRBD1	CASRDGRDRGSGNQPQHF	TGTGCCAGCAGAGACGGGAGGGACAGGGGTTCGGGCAATCAGCCCCAGCATTTT
.	TRBV5-1	TRBJ2-7	TRBD1	CASSLWVTGGNDEQYF	TGCGCCAGCAGCCTATGGGTGACAGGGGGGAACGACGAGCAGTACTTC
.	TRBV7-2	TRBJ1-2	TRBD1	CASKDRGNYGYTF	TGTGCCAGCAAGGACAGGGGAAACTATGGCTACACCTTC
.	TRBV7-2	TRBJ2-7	.	CASSAGTSYEQYF	TGTGCCAGCAGCGCCGGCACTAGTTACGAGCAGTACTTC
.	TRBV5-4	TRBJ2-7	.	CASSPGAGSYEQYF	TGTGCCAGCAGCCCCGGGGCGGGTTCCTACGAGCAGTACTTC
.	TRBV29-1	TRBJ1-1	.	CSVEGGAGNAFF	TGCAGCGTTGAAGGGGGGGCGGGGAACGCTTTCTTT
medium-sized	TRBV4-1	TRBJ1-2	.	CASSQENRLGYTF	TGCGCCAGCAGCCAAGAGAACAGGTTGGGCTACACCTTC
once	TRBV7-3	TRBJ1-1	.	CASSAGSDTEAFF	TGTGCCAGCAGCGCGGGATCGGACACTGAAGCTTTCTTT
once	TRBV6-5	TRBJ1-2	.	CASTENYGYTF	TGTGCCAGCACAGAAAACTATGGCTACACCTTC
.	TRBV7-2	TRBJ2-3	TRBD2	CASSLALAGGSWGTDTQYF	TGTGCCAGCAGCTTAGCGCTAGCGGGAGGATCGTGGGGCACAGATACGCAGTATTTT
.	TRBV9	TRBJ2-2	TRBD1	CASSGSTGAGELFF	TGTGCCAGCAGCGGATCGACAGGGGCCGGGGAGCTGTTTTTT
.	TRBV18	TRBJ1-1	.	CASSLGGGNTEAFF	TGTGCCAGCTCACTTGGAGGGGGGAACACTGAAGCTTTCTTT
.	TRBV7-9	TRBJ2-2	TRBD1	CASRPGTANTGELFF	TGTGCCAGCAGACCAGGGACAGCGAACACCGGGGAGCTGTTTTTT
.	TRBV28	TRBJ1-5	.	CASCSRGQYSNQPQHF	TGTGCCAGCTGTTCACGAGGGCAATATAGCAATCAGCCCCAGCATTTT
.	TRBV6-5	TRBJ2-1	TRBD2	CASRLAGSNEQFF	TGTGCCAGCAGACTAGCGGGTAGCAATGAGCAGTTCTTC
medium-sized	TRBV7-9	TRBJ1-2	.	CASSDLWGPNYGYTF	TGTGCCAGCAGCGACCTATGGGGGCCTAACTATGGCTACACCTTC
.	TRBV27	TRBJ1-1	.	CASTGYTEAFF	TGTGCCAGCACAGGGTACACTGAAGCTTTCTTT
.	TRBV6-5	TRBJ2-7	TRBD2	CASSGVAGDLYEQYF	TGTGCCAGCAGTGGCGTAGCGGGAGACTTATACGAGCAGTACTTC
.	TRBV28	TRBJ2-7	.	CASRMPGISYEQYF	TGTGCCAGCAGGATGCCCGGGATTTCCTACGAGCAGTACTTC
.	TRBV10-1	TRBJ2-1	.	CASRNEQFF	TGCGCCAGTAGAAATGAGCAGTTCTTC
.	TRBV7-2	TRBJ2-1	TRBD2	CASSPQGGLAGEQFF	TGTGCCAGCAGCCCCCAAGGGGGACTAGCAGGTGAGCAGTTCTTC
.	TRBV18	TRBJ2-7	.	CASSPVVSQKGSEQYF	TGTGCCAGCTCACCAGTTGTCAGTCAAAAAGGTAGCGAGCAGTACTTC
once	TRBV7-3	TRBJ1-1	TRBD1	CASSPSGGTEAFF	TGTGCCAGCAGCCCCTCAGGGGGCACTGAAGCTTTCTTT
once	TRBV11-1	TRBJ2-7	.	CASSYTDGGLGGTDF	TGTGCCAGCAGCTACACTGACGGAGGGCTAGGGGGCACGGACTTC
once	TRBV6-4	TRBJ2-3	.	CASSDLKTDTQYF	TGTGCCAGCAGTGACCTTAAAACGGATACGCAGTATTTT
.	TRBV5-5	TRBJ2-7	.	CASIPPTRGYEQYF	TGTGCCAGCATCCCTCCAACTCGGGGCTACGAGCAGTACTTC
.	TRBV7-3	TRBJ2-2	.	CASTYGTGELFF	TGTGCCAGCACCTATGGCACCGGGGAGCTGTTTTTT
medium-sized	TRBV5-4	TRBJ1-6	.	CASSLEVYNSPLHF	TGTGCCAGCAGCTTGGAAGTTTACAATTCACCCCTCCACTTT
.	TRBV5-4	TRBJ2-1	.	CASSLGGAYNEQFF	TGTGCCAGCAGCCTCGGGGGCGCCTACAATGAGCAGTTCTTC
.	TRBV28	TRBJ1-2	.	CASSLARFYGYTF	TGTGCCAGCAGTCTGGCCCGCTTCTATGGCTACACCTTC
.	TRBV21-1	TRBJ1-1	.	CASRFKGNPDLTNTEAFF	TGTGCCAGCAGATTTAAAGGGAACCCTGACTTAACGAACACTGAAGCTTTCTTT